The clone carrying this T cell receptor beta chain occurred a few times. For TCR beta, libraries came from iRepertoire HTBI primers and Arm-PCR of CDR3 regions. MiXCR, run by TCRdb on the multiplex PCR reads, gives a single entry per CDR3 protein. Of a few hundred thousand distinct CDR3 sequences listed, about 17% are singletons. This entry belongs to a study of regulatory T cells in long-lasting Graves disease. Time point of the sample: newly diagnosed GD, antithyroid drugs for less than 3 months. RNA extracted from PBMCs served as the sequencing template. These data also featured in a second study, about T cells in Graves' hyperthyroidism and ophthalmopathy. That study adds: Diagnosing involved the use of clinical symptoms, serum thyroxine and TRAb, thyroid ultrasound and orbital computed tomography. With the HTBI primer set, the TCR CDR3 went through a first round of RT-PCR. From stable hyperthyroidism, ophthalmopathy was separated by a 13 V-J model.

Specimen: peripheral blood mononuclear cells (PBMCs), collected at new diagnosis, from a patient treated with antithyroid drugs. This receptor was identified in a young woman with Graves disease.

CDR3 nucleotide sequence: TGCAGCGTTGACCGGGACAGCAACACCGGGGAGCTGTTTTTT. This codes for CSVDRDSNTGELFF. This sequence joins TRBV29-1 and TRBJ2-2; TRBD1 matches 7 bases. The germline gives CDR1 SQVTM, CDR2 ANQGSEA. The CDR3 sequence is 14 residues long. After removal of 3 bases from V and 2 bases from J, the junction contained 3 bases not matched to a gene.